A selection of T cell receptor beta chains follows, all from one sample in a study of T cell clonotyping in hematopoietic cell transplantation. Measured with immunoSEQ multiplex PCR; TCRdb has only the in-frame clones, and not every one. In the table there are 9,000 or so clones, almost 80% of which are singletons. The sequencing here drew on peripheral blood mononuclear cells, taken 180 days after allogeneic stem cell transplant. All receptors come from a female patient aged 45 to 65 who had an allogeneic stem cell transplant from a related donor, so the T cells may come from the graft donor. Some clones in this sample may be carry-over from other donors' samples. Each CDR3 is given with its conserved first and last residue. Fields, in order: CDR3 length, D gene, clone size, J gene, V gene, CDR3 protein, CDR3 DNA. The D gene is left open where the match is weak. Expanded clones are given a class, and other clones once, few, many or no size at all.

cdr3_length: 13; d_call: TRBD1; clone_size: once; j_call: TRBJ2-5; v_call: TRBV29-1; cdr3_aa: CSVKAGGRETQYF; cdr3_nt: TGCAGCGTTAAGGCAGGGGGCAGGGAGACCCAGTACTTC
cdr3_length: 15; d_call: NA; clone_size: NA; j_call: TRBJ1-4; v_call: TRBV5-1; cdr3_aa: CASSLRGGFDEKLFF; cdr3_nt: TGCGCCAGCAGCTTGAGAGGGGGGTTCGATGAAAAACTGTTTTTT
cdr3_length: 13; d_call: NA; clone_size: NA; j_call: TRBJ2-5; v_call: TRBV30; cdr3_aa: CAWSVHGGETQYF; cdr3_nt: TGTGCCTGGAGTGTACACGGGGGCGAGACCCAGTACTTC
cdr3_length: 17; d_call: NA; clone_size: NA; j_call: TRBJ1-3; v_call: TRBV5-1; cdr3_aa: CASSLQDTASSGNTIYF; cdr3_nt: TGCGCCAGCAGCCTACAGGACACTGCAAGCTCTGGAAACACCATATATTTT
cdr3_length: 15; d_call: TRBD1; clone_size: NA; j_call: TRBJ1-2; v_call: TRBV28; cdr3_aa: CASSLRAGGIYGYTF; cdr3_nt: TGTGCCAGCAGTTTAAGAGCAGGGGGAATCTATGGCTACACCTTC
cdr3_length: 14; d_call: NA; clone_size: NA; j_call: TRBJ1-1; v_call: TRBV6-5; cdr3_aa: CASSSGRRSTEAFF; cdr3_nt: TGTGCCAGCAGTTCAGGGCGGCGAAGCACTGAAGCTTTCTTT
cdr3_length: 15; d_call: NA; clone_size: NA; j_call: TRBJ1-6; v_call: TRBV28; cdr3_aa: CASSFSRALESPLHF; cdr3_nt: TGTGCCAGCAGTTTTTCCAGGGCCCTAGAGTCACCCCTCCACTTT
cdr3_length: 15; d_call: TRBD1; clone_size: NA; j_call: TRBJ1-2; v_call: TRBV4-1; cdr3_aa: CASSPADRGRFGYTF; cdr3_nt: TGCGCCAGCAGCCCTGCCGACAGGGGGCGTTTTGGCTACACCTTC
cdr3_length: 13; d_call: NA; clone_size: NA; j_call: TRBJ2-1; v_call: TRBV11-2; cdr3_aa: CASSLAGAGEQFF; cdr3_nt: TGTGCCAGCAGCTTAGCGGGGGCTGGTGAGCAGTTCTTC
cdr3_length: 16; d_call: TRBD2; clone_size: NA; j_call: TRBJ2-1; v_call: TRBV9; cdr3_aa: CASSEPQRGLNNEQFF; cdr3_nt: TGTGCCAGCAGCGAGCCCCAGAGGGGACTAAACAATGAGCAGTTCTTC
cdr3_length: 17; d_call: NA; clone_size: NA; j_call: TRBJ2-2; v_call: TRBV7-6; cdr3_aa: CASSYDRATWNTGELFF; cdr3_nt: TGTGCCAGCAGCTACGATAGGGCCACCTGGAACACCGGGGAGCTGTTTTTT
cdr3_length: 16; d_call: TRBD1; clone_size: NA; j_call: TRBJ2-3; v_call: TRBV9; cdr3_aa: CASSVVGTASTDTQYF; cdr3_nt: TGTGCCAGCAGCGTAGTAGGGACAGCTAGCACAGATACGCAGTATTTT
cdr3_length: 16; d_call: NA; clone_size: once; j_call: TRBJ2-2; v_call: TRBV5-8; cdr3_aa: CASSLVRLTRTGELFF; cdr3_nt: TGTGCCAGCAGCTTGGTTAGGTTAACCAGGACCGGGGAGCTGTTTTTT
cdr3_length: 17; d_call: NA; clone_size: few; j_call: TRBJ1-2; v_call: TRBV6-1; cdr3_aa: CASSELLPGTLNYGYTF; cdr3_nt: TGTGCCAGCAGTGAGCTGTTACCGGGAACCCTCAACTATGGCTACACCTTC
cdr3_length: 15; d_call: NA; clone_size: medium-sized; j_call: TRBJ1-5; v_call: TRBV7-6; cdr3_aa: CASSLEGIGNQPQHF; cdr3_nt: TGTGCCAGCAGCTTAGAGGGAATCGGGAATCAGCCCCAGCATTTT